These T cell receptor beta chains were read from a single sample in a study of regulatory T cells in long-lasting Graves disease. MiXCR was run by TCRdb on the multiplex PCR reads, yielding one entry per CDR3 protein. The table has some 470,000 distinct CDR3 sequences, about 22% seen once. The sequencing here drew on peripheral blood mononuclear cells (PBMCs), taken when the disease was refractory, from a patient treated with antithyroid drugs. Every receptor here comes from a female donor with Graves disease. CDR3s include the opening cysteine and the closing phenylalanine or tryptophan. A D gene is named only where the DNA matches it firmly. The size of a clone is reported for some rows only, either as once, few or many, or as a class for expanded clones.

j_call clone_size d_call v_call cdr3_aa cdr3_nt
TRBJ1-5 few TRBD1 TRBV20-1 CSAPGGDREGQPQHF TGCAGTGCCCCAGGGGGCGACAGGGAGGGTCAGCCCCAGCATTTT
TRBJ1-2 few TRBD1 TRBV7-8 CASSLAGQGTYGYTF TGTGCCAGCAGCTTAGCGGGACAGGGAACCTATGGCTACACCTTC
TRBJ1-1 many . TRBV12-3/TRBV12-4 CASSLGRVLLTEAFF TGTGCCAGCAGTTTAGGTAGGGTCCTCTTAACTGAAGCTTTCTTT
TRBJ2-5 many TRBD2 TRBV6-1 CASRRSGSQETQYF TGTGCCAGCCGACGTAGCGGGAGCCAAGAGACCCAGTACTTC
TRBJ2-7 . TRBD2 TRBV28 CASSPTPSGGYEQYF TGTGCCAGCAGTCCAACCCCTAGCGGGGGCTACGAGCAGTACTTC
TRBJ1-2 . TRBD1 TRBV6-2/TRBV6-3 CASSLGTGDYGYTF TGTGCCAGCAGTTTAGGGACAGGGGACTATGGCTACACCTTC
TRBJ2-7 many . TRBV12-3/TRBV12-4 CASASSYEQYF TGTGCCAGTGCTAGCAGCTACGAGCAGTACTTC
TRBJ1-5 many TRBD1 TRBV7-2 CASSLGIQGRNQPQHF TGTGCCAGCAGCTTAGGGATACAGGGGAGAAATCAGCCCCAGCATTTT
TRBJ1-1 . . TRBV11-2 CASSSTSQTEAFF TGTGCCAGCAGTAGCACCTCACAAACTGAAGCTTTCTTT
TRBJ1-3 . TRBD1 TRBV7-9 CASSLIRDSISGNTIYF TGTGCCAGCAGCTTGATTAGGGACAGCATCTCTGGAAACACCATATATTTT
TRBJ1-5 many . TRBV7-2 CASSLSQGWQPQHF TGTGCCAGCAGCTTAAGCCAGGGCTGGCAGCCCCAGCATTTT
TRBJ2-7 few . TRBV5-6 CASSLAAASSYEQYF TGTGCCAGCAGCTTGGCAGCGGCCAGCTCCTACGAGCAGTACTTC
TRBJ1-2 many . TRBV10-3 CAISEGDFLTF TGTGCCATCAGTGAGGGGGACTTCCTCACCTTC
TRBJ2-7 . TRBD2 TRBV15 CATSREGLAGAYGQYF TGTGCCACCAGCAGAGAGGGGCTAGCGGGGGCCTACGGGCAGTACTTC